Following are 25 T cell receptor beta chains from one sample sequenced in a study of CD8+ T cells in alopecia areata. As the sequencing template, cDNA was produced by extracting RNA and reverse transcribing it. TCRdb's table, derived via immunoSEQ multiplex PCR, lists solely in-frame clones and lacks some. The sample has roughly 120,000 clones, roughly two fifths seen once. Sequences were obtained from CD4+ T cells sorted from blood. Source of these receptors: a human donor with alopecia areata.

The chain recombines TRBV29-1 with TRBJ1-2, with TRBD1 identical over 9 bases. The V gene's germline CDR1 is SQVTM and CDR2 ANQGSEA. The CDR3 length is 19 residues. V lost 1 base to trimming and J lost 0 bases; unmatched junction nucleotides: 15. CDR3 sequence (DNA): TGCAGCGTTGAAGTTCCGATAAATTCGGGACAGGGACCTAACTATGGCTACACCTTC. As protein: CSVEVPINSGQGPNYGYTF.

Turning to this clone: The junction differs from germline at one of its ends, possibly a read error. The V call is TRBV30, the J call TRBJ2-1; D uncertain. The CDR3 contains 13 residues. Germline V gives CDR1 GTSNPN, CDR2 SVGIG (reference sequence). CDR3 amino acids: CAWGVIPGNEQFF. Here the CDR3 DNA reads TGTGCCTGGGGTGTAATTCCGGGCAATGAGCAGTTCTTC.

This clone came up a few times. The chain links TRBV29-1 to TRBJ1-1, with TRBD1 identical over 9 bases. This CDR3 region has 13 residues. CDR1 is SQVTM and CDR2 is ANQGSEA in the germline V gene. Trimming cost V 6 bases and J 5 bases; bases outside gene matches: 7. In nucleotides, the CDR3 is TGCAGCGTAATGGGACAGGGCGTAACTGAAGCTTTCTTT. Encoded protein: CSVMGQGVTEAFF.

This rearrangement joins TRBV19 to TRBJ2-3, with 7 bases fitting TRBD2. The length of the CDR3 is 15 residues. The germline V gene has CDR1 LNHDA and CDR2 SQIVND (reference sequence). J lost 2 bases, V lost 6 bases, and 8 bases had no gene match. The CDR3 spells CASRQPGLITDTQYF. As DNA, the CDR3 is TGTGCCAGTAGGCAACCGGGACTAATCACAGATACGCAGTATTTT.

The chain carries TRBV7-8 and TRBJ2-7; TRBD1 matches 9 bases. Germline values: CDR1 SGHVS, CDR2 FQNEAQ. The CDR3 totals 14 residues. V lost 4 bases, J lost 7 bases, and 8 bases stayed unmatched. CDR3 residues: CASSSQGAEGEQYF. Written as DNA, the CDR3 is TGTGCCAGCAGCTCACAGGGGGCCGAAGGGGAGCAGTACTTC.

V is TRBV7-8 and J is TRBJ2-7, with D tentatively TRBD2 (6 bases). Germline V gives CDR1 SGHVS, CDR2 FQNEAQ. The CDR3 contains 15 residues. The germline V and J ends were trimmed by 2 bases and 3 bases, with 14 bases remaining between them. The CDR3 DNA sequence: TGTGCCAGCAGCTTATCAGGCGGGGCGAGCTACGAGCAGTACTTC. Residues: CASSLSGGASYEQYF.

Of note for this clone: Additional DNA sequences in this sample encode the identical CDR3. The chain couples TRBV29-1 to TRBJ1-1; 10 positions agree with TRBD1. Trimming removed 1 base from V and 5 bases from J; junction bases left unmatched: 1. The CDR3 has 13 amino acids. Germline V lookup: CDR1 SQVTM, CDR2 ANQGSEA. CDR3 in amino acids: CSVEGTGGTEAFF. In DNA form, the CDR3 reads TGCAGCGTTGAAGGGACAGGGGGGACTGAAGCTTTCTTT.

The chain recombines TRBV7-2 with TRBJ2-1; TRBD2 matches at 7 bases. Germline V gene data show CDR1 as SGHTA and CDR2 as FQGNSA. This CDR3 comprises 16 residues. The V gene end was trimmed by 0 bases and the J gene end by 4 bases; junction bases not matched to a gene: 6. Here the CDR3 reads CASSLAPLADYNEQFF. The DNA of the CDR3 is TGTGCCAGCAGCTTAGCGCCGCTAGCGGATTACAATGAGCAGTTCTTC.

This clone was detected only a few times. The gene calls are TRBV29-1 and TRBJ2-1; no clear D. Between the trimmed V and J ends, which lost 7 bases and 2 bases, there was a span of 12 bases. Germline loops: CDR1 SQVTM, CDR2 ANQGSEA. The CDR3 is 13 amino acids. The CDR3 coding sequence is TGCAGCGCCCAGAGGTTACCCTACAATGAGCAGTTCTTC. Translating it yields CSAQRLPYNEQFF.

This chain links TRBV13 with TRBJ2-2; 9 nucleotides line up with TRBD2. With V trimmed by 5 bases and J by 4 bases, 5 bases remained unmatched. Germline CDR1 reads PRHDT; CDR2 reads FYEKMQ (reference sequence). This CDR3 comprises 15 residues. Written as DNA, the CDR3 is TGTGCCAGCAGCCGTAGCGGGAGAGTCACCGGGGAGCTGTTTTTT. Its translation is CASSRSGRVTGELFF.

CDR3 region: CASSLYMGDGYTF. The CDR3 nucleotides read TGTGCCAGCAGCTTGTATATGGGGGATGGCTACACCTTC. This chain joins TRBV7-9 and TRBJ1-2; possible D gene TRBD1, 5 bases. V gave up 3 bases and J gave up 6 bases, with 11 bases separating them. This CDR3 has 13 residues. Germline CDR1 is SEHNR and CDR2 is FQNEAQ (reference sequence).

J is TRBJ2-1 and V is TRBV30, with 10 nucleotides matching TRBD2. Germline trimming cut 3 bases from V and 9 bases from J; bases unmatched to any gene: 8. This CDR3 region has 14 residues. CDR1 and CDR2 (germline): GTSNPN, SVGIG (reference sequence). The CDR3 reads CAWRRSGRGGEQFF. CDR3 in DNA: TGTGCCTGGAGAAGAAGCGGGAGGGGAGGTGAGCAGTTCTTC.

This clone has just a few counts. V and J are TRBV29-1 and TRBJ2-7, with 7 bases identical to TRBD1. The germline gives CDR1 SQVTM, CDR2 ANQGSEA. The CDR3 has 14 amino acids. V dropped 6 bases and J dropped 6; count of bases not matched to a gene: 14. The CDR3 coding sequence is TGCAGCGTGAGTCCGGGACAGACCCATGGCGAGCAGTACTTC. It specifies CSVSPGQTHGEQYF.

This clone appeared a few times. V usage is TRBV29-1 and J usage is TRBJ2-7; 9 positions agree with TRBD2. The CDR3 covers 16 residues. V lost 5 bases and J lost 5; bases outside the gene matches: 16. The germline gives CDR1 SQVTM, CDR2 ANQGSEA. CDR3 sequence: CSVIPQTRAGGHEQYF. The CDR3 DNA reads as TGCAGCGTTATCCCACAAACCCGAGCGGGAGGTCACGAGCAGTACTTC.

V and J are TRBV14 and TRBJ1-2; D is undetermined. Trimming stripped 5 bases from V and 7 bases from J, with 20 bases between. Germline values: CDR1 SGHDN, CDR2 FVKESK. This CDR3 region has 15 residues. The DNA for the CDR3 is TGTGCCAGCAGCTCTCTCTGGGCAGGCTGGGGTGGCTACACCTTC. It yields the protein CASSSLWAGWGGYTF.

This clone has more than one count but fewer than ten. The chain combines TRBV7-2 with TRBJ2-7; 9 bases map to TRBD1. This CDR3 comprises 13 residues. The trim removed 6 bases at V and 5 bases at J, leaving 5 bases unmatched. CDR1 and CDR2 from the germline V gene are SGHTA and FQGNSA. The CDR3 protein is CASSRDRANEQYF. Written as DNA, the CDR3 is TGTGCCAGCAGTCGGGACAGGGCTAACGAGCAGTACTTC. The whole variable domain, filled in from reference TRBV7-2 and TRBJ2-7, reads GAGVSQSPSNKVTEKGKDVELRCDPISGHTALYWYRQSLGQGLEFLIYFQGNSAPDKSGLPSDRFSAERTGGSVSTLTIQRTQQEDSAVYLCASSRDRANEQYFGPGTRLTVT.

The V and J genes are TRBV7-3 and TRBJ1-6; D might be TRBD1 (5 bases). The CDR3 spans 14 residues. V dropped 4 bases and J dropped 8 bases, with 12 bases sitting between them. The germline gives CDR1 SGHTA, CDR2 FQGTGA. The CDR3 reads CASSYGTGDSPLHF. Written as DNA, the CDR3 is TGTGCCAGCAGCTATGGGACCGGGGATTCACCCCTCCACTTT.

This chain uses TRBV5-4 with TRBJ2-7, with unresolved D. The CDR3 is 15 residues long. The V end was cut by 0 bases, the J end by 5 bases, with 15 bases between. Germline-derived CDR1 and CDR2 are SGHNT and YYREEE (reference sequence). CDR3 DNA sequence: TGTGCCAGCAGCTTGGCCCAGCTGGCCCCCAACGAGCAGTACTTC. Translating it yields CASSLAQLAPNEQYF.

The gene calls are TRBV30 and TRBJ2-7, with a tentative D call TRBD2 (6 bases). Germline V gene data show CDR1 as GTSNPN and CDR2 as SVGIG (reference sequence). Trimming removed 4 bases at V and 3 bases at J, with 16 bases between. CDR3 size: 14 residues. The DNA of the CDR3 is TGTGCCTGGACCGTAGGAGGGTACGACTACGAGCAGTACTTC. It codes for CAWTVGGYDYEQYF.

This chain links TRBV29-1 with TRBJ2-1; D is unresolved. The V gene lost 0 bases and the J gene lost 7 bases, with 10 bases spanning the gap. CDR1 is SQVTM, CDR2 ANQGSEA, per germline. There are 13 residues in the CDR3. The CDR3 here is CSVEEIAGNEQFF. The CDR3 DNA reads as TGCAGCGTTGAAGAAATAGCCGGGAATGAGCAGTTCTTC.

The chain links TRBV29-1 to TRBJ2-7; 10 bases agree with TRBD1. With V trimmed by 5 bases and J by 9 bases, 16 bases remained unmatched. Germline V gene data show CDR1 as SQVTM and CDR2 as ANQGSEA. The CDR3 length is 15 residues. The CDR3 region has the DNA TGCAGCGTTAATACCCTGAAGGGACAGGGGTCGGTGCAGTACTTC. This encodes CSVNTLKGQGSVQYF.

V usage is TRBV27 and J usage is TRBJ2-1; the D is unclear. The CDR3 covers 16 residues. V was clipped by 7 bases and J by 7 bases, with 23 bases between them. Germline lookup yields CDR1 MNHEY and CDR2 SMNVEV (reference sequence). The chain's CDR3 is CASTRSVGPVRNEQFF. The CDR3 bases are TGTGCCAGCACTAGGTCGGTAGGGCCGGTAAGGAATGAGCAGTTCTTC.

The chain employs TRBV18 and TRBJ1-5; 7 bases fit TRBD1. The CDR3 covers 15 residues. The germline V gene encodes CDR1 KGHSH and CDR2 LQKENI. V shed 6 bases and J 0 bases; nucleotides not matched to a gene: 5. CDR3 DNA: TGTGCCAGCTCGCCAACAGGGGATAGCAATCAGCCCCAGCATTTT. Its protein product is CASSPTGDSNQPQHF.

The chain uses TRBV2 and TRBJ2-5; the D gene is possibly TRBD2 (6 bases). Trimming stripped 6 bases from V and 1 base from J, with 12 bases between. Per the germline V gene, CDR1 is SNHLY and CDR2 is FYNNEI. The CDR3 sequence is 14 residues long. The CDR3 reads CASSSLASQETQYF. The DNA of the CDR3 is TGTGCCAGCAGCTCACTAGCCTCCCAAGAGACCCAGTACTTC.

The chain joins TRBV2 to TRBJ2-3; D might be TRBD1 (5 bases). Trimming cost V 4 bases and J 6 bases, with 17 bases left between them. Germline-derived CDR1 and CDR2 are SNHLY and FYNNEI. The CDR3 covers 15 residues. CDR3 sequence reads: CASSAPLGPTDTQYF. The DNA for the CDR3 is TGTGCCAGCAGTGCCCCGTTGGGGCCAACGGATACGCAGTATTTT.